The 28 T cell receptor beta chains listed next were all sequenced from one sample in a study of shared T cell receptors in the human thymus. Clones were read by immunoSEQ multiplex PCR, and TCRdb kept only the in-frame ones, dropping some. The sample yields about 610,000 clones, approximately 90% seen once. The same data also contributed to another study, on human thymus T cells.

Material: thymocytes. The receptor source for this set is a boy under two years old with a congenital heart defect.

The chain recombines TRBV25-1 with TRBJ1-1, with D unresolved. V was trimmed by 3 bases and J by 0 bases, leaving 17 bases between them. The CDR3 spans 17 residues. Germline loops: CDR1 MGHDK, CDR2 SYGVNS. The CDR3 DNA reads TGTGCCAGCAGTGACCGAACCTCGACAAAGATGAACACTGAAGCTTTCTTT. This sequence encodes CASSDRTSTKMNTEAFF.

This chain joins TRBV7-2 and TRBJ2-7, with 8 positions matching TRBD2. J lost 6 bases, V lost 1 base, and 14 bases had no gene match. Per germline, CDR1 SGHTA and CDR2 FQGNSA. The CDR3 contains 17 residues. The CDR3 DNA reads as TGTGCCAGCAGCTTAGGGCATTCGGGACTAGTTAGTCGCGAGCAGTACTTC. It codes for CASSLGHSGLVSREQYF. Combining the CDR3 with reference TRBV7-2 and TRBJ2-7 gives the whole variable domain GAGVSQSPSNKVTEKGKDVELRCDPISGHTALYWYRQSLGQGLEFLIYFQGNSAPDKSGLPSDRFSAERTGGSVSTLTIQRTQQEDSAVYLCASSLGHSGLVSREQYFGPGTRLTVT.

The chain links TRBV27 to TRBJ2-1; 9 bases agree with TRBD2. CDR1 is MNHEY, CDR2 SMNVEV, per germline (reference sequence). J was trimmed by 8 bases and V by 6 bases; bases with no gene match: 14. CDR3 length: 16 amino acids. CDR3 nucleotide sequence: TGTGCCAGCAGGCCTCGAGGCGGGAGGGCCTGGGATGAGCAGTTCTTC. This translates into CASRPRGGRAWDEQFF.

This chain connects TRBV27 to TRBJ2-3; TRBD1 agrees at 10 bases. This CDR3 region has 17 residues. Trimming cost V 2 bases and J 3 bases; bases outside gene matches: 8. Germline V lookup: CDR1 MNHEY, CDR2 SMNVEV (reference sequence). The CDR3 region has the DNA TGTGCCAGCAGTTTACGGGGGACAGGGGCGAGGACAGATACGCAGTATTTT. Translated: CASSLRGTGARTDTQYF.

This clone was picked up one time. This chain joins TRBV30 and TRBJ1-6, with D perhaps matching TRBD1 (5 bases). The CDR3 is 17 residues long. CDR1 and CDR2 (germline): GTSNPN, SVGIG (reference sequence). Trimming removed 4 bases from V and 0 bases from J, with 16 bases in between. The CDR3 sequence is CAWTRPDTSSYNSPLHF. The CDR3 DNA follows: TGTGCCTGGACCCGCCCGGACACGAGCTCCTATAATTCACCCCTCCACTTT.

The J gene is TRBJ2-4, the V gene TRBV28, with 10 bases aligning to TRBD1. The trim removed 5 bases at V and 6 bases at J, leaving 4 bases unmatched. This CDR3 has 14 amino acids. Germline CDR1 is MDHEN and CDR2 is SYDVKM. In DNA, the CDR3 is TGTGCCAGCAGTCCCCGGACAGGGGGAAACATTCAGTACTTC. This encodes CASSPRTGGNIQYF.

The rearrangement links TRBV2 to TRBJ2-5, with 8 positions matching TRBD2. There are 15 residues in the CDR3. V lost 3 bases and J lost 5; bases outside the gene matches: 8. Germline V gives CDR1 SNHLY, CDR2 FYNNEI. CDR3 loop: CASSDGTSSWETQYF. In DNA form, the CDR3 reads TGTGCCAGCAGTGACGGGACTAGTAGTTGGGAGACCCAGTACTTC.

This sequence joins TRBV28 and TRBJ2-4; 7 bases fit TRBD2. V lost 8 bases and J lost 0; bases outside the gene matches: 1. From germline, CDR1 is MDHEN and CDR2 SYDVKM. The CDR3 is 13 amino acids. The CDR3 sequence: CASRGEAKNIQYF. The DNA of the CDR3 is TGTGCCAGCCGGGGGGAAGCCAAAAACATTCAGTACTTC. Full variable domain (remainder filled in from reference TRBV28 and TRBJ2-4): DVKVTQSSRYLVKRTGEKVFLECVQDMDHENMFWYRQDPGLGLRLIYFSYDVKMKEKGDIPEGYSVSREKKERFSLILESASTNQTSMYLCASRGEAKNIQYFGAGTRLSVL.

V gene TRBV5-3 combines with J gene TRBJ2-5; unclear D gene. The J call may be wrong; the DNA end is better matched by TRBJ2-7. TRBV5-3 is designated an ORF whose function remains uncertain. This CDR3 has 16 amino acids. Here the CDR3 reads CARSLGSDQGNYEQYF. The CDR3 region has the DNA TGTGCCAGAAGCTTGGGCAGCGACCAAGGCAACTACGAGCAGTACTTC.

This clone was counted a few times. The chain has TRBV2 and TRBJ2-7; 7 bases are shared with TRBD2. Germline V gene lookup returns CDR1 SNHLY and CDR2 FYNNEI. The junction had 6 bases not matched to a gene; V was cut back by 2 bases and J by 2 bases. CDR3 size: 15 residues. Here the CDR3 DNA reads TGTGCCAGCAGTGAATTGGCGGGAGCCCCCTACGAGCAGTACTTC. It yields the protein CASSELAGAPYEQYF.

The chain links TRBV30 to TRBJ1-2; D remains ambiguous. CDR1 and CDR2 from the germline V gene are GTSNPN and SVGIG (reference sequence). The CDR3 extends over 12 amino acids. Trimming stripped 3 bases from V and 8 bases from J, with 13 bases between. The CDR3 loop reads CAWSRGYRGYTF. The DNA for the CDR3 is TGTGCCTGGAGCCGAGGGTATCGAGGCTACACCTTC.

Turning to this clone: The junction departs from germline at one end; a sequencing error may be responsible. The rearrangement joins TRBV2 to TRBJ2-1; 10 positions agree with TRBD2. This CDR3 contains 15 residues. The germline V gene encodes CDR1 SNHLY and CDR2 FYNNEI. The CDR3 loop is CASSPGRLAGEWEVF. The CDR3 region has the DNA TGTGCCAGCTCCCCCGGCCGCCTAGCGGGAGAATGGGAGGTCTTC. Full variable domain (remainder filled in from reference TRBV2 and TRBJ2-1): EPEVTQTPSHQVTQMGQEVILRCVPISNHLYFYWYRQILGQKVEFLVSFYNNEISEKSEIFDDQFSVERPDGSNFTLKIRSTKLEDSAMYFCASSPGRLAGEWEVFGPGTRLTVL.

This rearrangement joins TRBV14 to TRBJ2-7; a possible D gene is TRBD2 (5 bases). The CDR3 totals 13 residues. Germline loops: CDR1 SGHDN, CDR2 FVKESK. V lost 1 base, J lost 9 bases, and 13 bases lay in between. As DNA, the CDR3 is TGTGCCAGCAGCCAAGGTAGAACGGGAAGGCAGTACTTC. Translated: CASSQGRTGRQYF.

The chain joins TRBV7-3 to TRBJ2-7; 11 bases are a match to TRBD2. The CDR3 is 15 residues long. Germline CDR1 is SGHTA and CDR2 is FQGTGA. V lost 5 bases to trimming and J lost 3 bases; unmatched junction nucleotides: 6. The CDR3 here is CASSQGTSGRYEQYF. The CDR3 DNA reads as TGTGCCAGCAGCCAAGGGACTAGCGGACGCTACGAGCAGTACTTC. The full variable domain, its missing parts supplied by reference TRBV7-3 and TRBJ2-7, is GAGVSQTPSNKVTEKGKYVELRCDPISGHTALYWYRQSLGQGPEFLIYFQGTGAADDSGLPNDRFFAVRPEGSVSTLKIQRTERGDSAVYLCASSQGTSGRYEQYFGPGTRLTVT.

The chain recombines TRBV6-1 with TRBJ1-2, with a weak D call TRBD1 (5 bases). Between the trimmed V and J ends, which lost 6 bases and 4 bases, there was a span of 9 bases. Germline-derived CDR1 and CDR2 are MNHNS and SASEGT. This CDR3 is 12 amino acids long. Here the CDR3 reads CASRDNLYGYTF. The CDR3 nucleotides are TGTGCCAGCAGGGACAACCTCTATGGCTACACCTTC.

This chain connects TRBV21-1 to TRBJ1-6; the D call TRBD1 from the table was never checked on the DNA. TRBV21-1 is a pseudogene segment. This CDR3 comprises 15 residues. The CDR3 bases are TGTGCCAGCAGCAAAGCTACAGGGTCGGATTCACCCCTCCACTTT. Its protein is CASSKATGSDSPLHF.

Only a few counts were recorded for this clone. The sample holds other DNA sequences that translate to the same CDR3. V usage is TRBV4-3 and J usage is TRBJ2-7; 9 bases match TRBD2. The trim removed 1 base at V and 2 bases at J, leaving 3 bases unmatched. The V gene's germline CDR1 is LGHNA and CDR2 YSLEER. CDR3 size: 15 residues. The CDR3 nucleotides read TGCGCCAGCAGCCAAGGGGCGGGAGGGCCCTACGAGCAGTACTTC. Its translation is CASSQGAGGPYEQYF.

The CDR3 nucleotides are TGTGCCAGCAGTCCCGGGACTAGCGGGAGGAAGGTTCCCTACAATGAGCAGTTCTTC. Translating gives CASSPGTSGRKVPYNEQFF. The chain links TRBV6-4 to TRBJ2-1; 15 nucleotides agree with TRBD2. Trimming removed 5 bases from V and 2 bases from J; junction bases left unmatched: 10. The CDR3 length is 19 residues. Germline V gene data show CDR1 as MRHNA and CDR2 as SNTAGT.

The chain joins TRBV7-9 to TRBJ1-2, with 11 nucleotides matching TRBD1. The CDR3 consists of 16 residues. The germline gives CDR1 SEHNR, CDR2 FQNEAQ (reference sequence). The junction had 7 bases not matched to a gene; V was cut back by 5 bases and J by 2 bases. The CDR3 nucleotides are TGTGCCAGCAGCGTGCGGACAGGGGGCTCCAACTATGGCTACACCTTC. Protein: CASSVRTGGSNYGYTF.

The chain has TRBV2 and TRBJ2-3; 12 positions agree with TRBD2. Germline V lookup: CDR1 SNHLY, CDR2 FYNNEI. The CDR3 consists of 16 residues. V trimming: 2 bases; J trimming: 3 bases; junction bases outside the gene matches: 3. For the CDR3, the DNA is TGTGCCAGCAGTGAATCTAGCGGGAGGGGAACAGATACGCAGTATTTT. It translates to CASSESSGRGTDTQYF.

V and J are TRBV19 and TRBJ1-1; the match to TRBD1 covers 8 bases. V was clipped by 5 bases and J by 5 bases; unmatched bases: 19. Looked up from germline, CDR1 is LNHDA and CDR2 is SQIVND (reference sequence). The CDR3 is 18 amino acids. The chain's CDR3 is CASSSDRALSRKGTEAFF. The CDR3 region has the DNA TGTGCCAGTAGTTCGGACAGGGCACTATCTAGAAAGGGAACTGAAGCTTTCTTT. Complete variable domain (other parts from reference TRBV19 and TRBJ1-1): DGGITQSPKYLFRKEGQNVTLSCEQNLNHDAMYWYRQDPGQGLRLIYYSQIVNDFQKGDIAEGYSVSREKKESFPLTVTSAQKNPTAFYLCASSSDRALSRKGTEAFFGQGTRLTVV.

V usage is TRBV29-1 and J usage is TRBJ2-5; 11 nucleotides align to TRBD2. J was trimmed by 5 bases and V by 4 bases; bases with no gene match: 12. Germline assignment: CDR1 SQVTM and CDR2 ANQGSEA. There are 16 residues in the CDR3. For the CDR3, the DNA is TGCAGCGTTGCCCCGGGGTTAGCGGGAGGGTTGGAGACCCAGTACTTC. Its protein is CSVAPGLAGGLETQYF.

The chain links TRBV4-3 to TRBJ2-7; 11 bases are shared with TRBD1. The CDR3 has 17 residues. Germline V gene lookup returns CDR1 LGHNA and CDR2 YSLEER. The trim removed 0 bases at V and 6 bases at J, leaving 10 bases unmatched. CDR3 protein: CASSQESGGDRGGEQYF. CDR3 coding DNA: TGCGCCAGCAGCCAAGAGTCTGGGGGGGACAGGGGGGGCGAGCAGTACTTC.

The chain uses TRBV13 and TRBJ2-3; tentatively, D is TRBD2 (5 bases). This CDR3 comprises 15 residues. V dropped 0 bases and J dropped 0 bases, with 7 bases sitting between them. CDR1 and CDR2 from the germline V gene are PRHDT and FYEKMQ (reference sequence). The CDR3 bases are TGTGCCAGCAGCTTAGGAGCGGTAAGCACAGATACGCAGTATTTT. Encoded protein: CASSLGAVSTDTQYF.

This chain uses TRBV5-1 with TRBJ2-7; 8 nucleotides agree with TRBD1. Germline CDR1 and CDR2: SGHRS and YFSETQ. Trimming at V came to 4 bases and at J to 1 base, leaving 7 bases not matched to a gene. This CDR3 has 15 residues. The CDR3 loop reads CASSLVTGVSYEQYF. In nucleotides, the CDR3 is TGCGCCAGCAGCCTAGTGACAGGGGTGTCCTACGAGCAGTACTTC.

Concerning this clone: A junction boundary mismatches the germline segment, possibly from a read error. This chain connects TRBV30 to TRBJ2-6; 11 bases are a match to TRBD1. Looked up from germline, CDR1 is GTSNPN and CDR2 is SVGIG (reference sequence). The CDR3 has 16 residues. For the CDR3, the DNA is TGTGCCTGGAGTGTAGGACAGGGGGCTGGGGCCAACGCCCTGACTTTC. Its translation is CAWSVGQGAGANALTF.

The chain uses TRBV19 and TRBJ1-3; no clear D gene. V was shortened by 3 bases and J by 2 bases, with 14 bases between the two germline ends. CDR1 is LNHDA and CDR2 is SQIVND in the germline V gene (reference sequence). CDR3 size: 16 residues. Written as DNA, the CDR3 is TGTGCCAGTAGTATGTCGTCAGGAAGAACTGGAAACACCATATATTTT. As protein: CASSMSSGRTGNTIYF.

The chain joins TRBV4-3 to TRBJ2-7; the match to TRBD1 covers 7 bases. The junction had 12 bases not matched to a gene; V was cut back by 0 bases and J by 4 bases. The CDR3 is 17 residues long. The germline CDR1 and CDR2 sequences are LGHNA and YSLEER. The CDR3 reads CASSQEYPGRGRYEQYF. The CDR3 DNA reads as TGCGCCAGCAGCCAAGAATACCCGGGTAGGGGGCGGTACGAGCAGTACTTC.